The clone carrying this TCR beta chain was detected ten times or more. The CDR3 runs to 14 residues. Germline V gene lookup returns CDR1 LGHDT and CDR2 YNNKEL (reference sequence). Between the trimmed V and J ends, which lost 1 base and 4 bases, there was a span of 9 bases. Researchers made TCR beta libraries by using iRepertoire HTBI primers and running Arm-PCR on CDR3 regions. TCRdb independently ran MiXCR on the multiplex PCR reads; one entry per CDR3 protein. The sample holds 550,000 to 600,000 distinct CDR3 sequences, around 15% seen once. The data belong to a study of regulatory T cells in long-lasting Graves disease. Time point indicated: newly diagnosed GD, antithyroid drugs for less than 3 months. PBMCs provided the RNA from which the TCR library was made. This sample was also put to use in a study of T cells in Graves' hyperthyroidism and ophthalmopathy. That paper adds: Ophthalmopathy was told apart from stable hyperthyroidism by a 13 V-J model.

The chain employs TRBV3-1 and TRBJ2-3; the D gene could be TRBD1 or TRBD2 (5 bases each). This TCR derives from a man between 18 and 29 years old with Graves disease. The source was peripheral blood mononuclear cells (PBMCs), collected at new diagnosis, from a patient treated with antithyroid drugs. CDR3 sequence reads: CASSQVGTPDTQYF. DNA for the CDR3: TGTGCCAGCAGCCAAGTTGGGACGCCAGATACGCAGTATTTT.